The 32 T cell receptor beta chains given below trace back to one sample, sequenced in a study of shared clonotypes between healthy human individuals. Measured with immunoSEQ multiplex PCR; TCRdb has only the in-frame clones, and not every one. The sample carries approximately 590,000 clones, roughly 96% recorded once. Naive CD8 cells, CD45RO-negative and positively selected for CCR7, excluded terminally differentiated effector memory CD45RA+ cells. The sample taken for sequencing was naive CD8+ T cells sorted from blood. The receptor set was obtained from a woman younger than 45 in good health.

The chain recombines TRBV28 with TRBJ2-7, with TRBD2 identical over 7 bases. The CDR3 has 13 residues. Germline CDR1 reads MDHEN; CDR2 reads SYDVKM. J lost 6 bases, V lost 2 bases, and 4 bases had no gene match. The CDR3 loop reads CASSLAGESEQYF. CDR3 nucleotide sequence: TGTGCCAGCAGTTTAGCGGGAGAAAGCGAGCAGTACTTC. The variable domain in full, completed from reference TRBV28 and TRBJ2-7, reads DVKVTQSSRYLVKRTGEKVFLECVQDMDHENMFWYRQDPGLGLRLIYFSYDVKMKEKGDIPEGYSVSREKKERFSLILESASTNQTSMYLCASSLAGESEQYFGPGTRLTVT.

Regarding this clone: This CDR3 is also generated by other DNA sequences in the sample. This chain links TRBV27 with TRBJ2-1, with 11 bases identical to TRBD2. This CDR3 has 15 amino acids. The V segment lost 5 bases and the J segment 5 bases; nucleotides outside the gene matches: 5. Looked up from germline, CDR1 is MNHEY and CDR2 is SMNVEV (reference sequence). The CDR3: CASSSGTSGNNEQFF. Written as DNA, the CDR3 is TGTGCCAGCAGTAGCGGGACTAGCGGTAACAATGAGCAGTTCTTC.

The chain uses TRBV5-1 and TRBJ2-2; D perhaps matches TRBD1 (6 bases). Germline V CDR1 and CDR2: SGHRS, YFSETQ. CDR3 length: 15 amino acids. V lost 5 bases to trimming and J lost 1 base, with 12 bases between them. The CDR3 loop reads CASRADRMNTGELFF. The CDR3 DNA sequence: TGCGCCAGCAGAGCCGACAGGATGAACACCGGGGAGCTGTTTTTT.

The chain combines TRBV6-1 with TRBJ1-5; D remains ambiguous. This CDR3 is built from 15 residues. V lost 3 bases and J lost 3, with 12 bases in between. Germline V gene lookup returns CDR1 MNHNS and CDR2 SASEGT. CDR3 nucleotides: TGTGCCAGCAGTGACCGGGGAAGATCCAATCAGCCCCAGCATTTT. Its protein is CASSDRGRSNQPQHF.

V is TRBV7-9 and J is TRBJ1-5; D might be TRBD1 (5 bases). This CDR3 contains 14 residues. V was shortened by 1 base and J by 4 bases, with 8 bases between the two germline ends. The germline gives CDR1 SEHNR, CDR2 FQNEAQ (reference sequence). This CDR3 is CASSLVGANQPQHF. CDR3 nucleotides: TGTGCCAGCAGCTTAGTAGGGGCTAATCAGCCCCAGCATTTT.

The chain joins TRBV13 to TRBJ1-1, with D possibly TRBD1 on 6 matching bases. The CDR3 has 17 amino acids. The germline V gene encodes CDR1 PRHDT and CDR2 FYEKMQ (reference sequence). The V gene lost 3 bases and the J gene lost 4 bases, with 21 bases spanning the gap. The CDR3 region is CASSFDKLRGGFTEAFF. The CDR3, as DNA: TGTGCCAGCAGCTTTGATAAGCTCAGGGGTGGTTTCACTGAAGCTTTCTTT.

The chain couples TRBV19 to TRBJ2-1; 10 bases are a match to TRBD1. Trimming removed 4 bases from V and 3 bases from J; junction bases left unmatched: 3. Germline loops: CDR1 LNHDA, CDR2 SQIVND (reference sequence). The CDR3 loop spans 15 amino acids. The CDR3 reads CASSRTGGGYNEQFF. In DNA form, the CDR3 reads TGTGCCAGTAGTAGGACAGGGGGAGGCTACAATGAGCAGTTCTTC.

In this sample, this clone turned up a few times. Other DNA variants within this sample encode the same CDR3. Written as DNA, the CDR3 is TGTGCCAGCAGCGTAGGAGGGGATTCCTACAATGAGCAGTTCTTC. It translates to CASSVGGDSYNEQFF. The chain is built from TRBV9 and TRBJ2-1; D might be TRBD1 or TRBD2, each matching 5 bases. The CDR3 extends over 15 amino acids. The V end lost 0 bases, the J end lost 1 base, and 8 bases lay between the germline ends. CDR1 and CDR2 (germline): SGDLS, YYNGEE.

This clone was observed once. The V gene is TRBV9, the J gene TRBJ2-5, with 11 bases aligning to TRBD2. The CDR3 is 16 residues long. Losses at the gene ends were 4 bases for V and 5 bases for J; bases not matched to a gene: 10. Germline lookup yields CDR1 SGDLS and CDR2 YYNGEE. As DNA, the CDR3 is TGTGCCAGCAGCTCCCGTAGTAGCGGGAGGGAGGAGACCCAGTACTTC. This encodes CASSSRSSGREETQYF.

A single count supports this clone. V gene TRBV28 combines with J gene TRBJ2-1; tentative D call: TRBD2 (6 bases). The CDR3 is 15 residues long. Germline CDR1 reads MDHEN; CDR2 reads SYDVKM. V was cut by 1 base and J by 3 bases, with 10 bases left in between. The CDR3 DNA reads TGTGCCAGCAGTTTATCAGCGGGCCTCTACAATGAGCAGTTCTTC. It translates to CASSLSAGLYNEQFF.

The chain has TRBV7-9 and TRBJ1-2; 9 bases agree with TRBD1. V lost 1 base, J lost 3 bases, and 0 bases stayed unmatched. CDR1 and CDR2 (germline): SEHNR, FQNEAQ (reference sequence). The CDR3 is 14 amino acids. The CDR3 region has the DNA TGTGCCAGCAGCTTAGGGACAGGGGACTATGGCTACACCTTC. Protein: CASSLGTGDYGYTF.

The chain has TRBV29-1 and TRBJ2-5; D perhaps matches TRBD2 (5 bases). The CDR3 has 12 residues. V lost 5 bases and J lost 7, with 14 bases in between. Germline loops: CDR1 SQVTM, CDR2 ANQGSEA. DNA for the CDR3: TGCAGCGTTCCTTGGGCCGAGGGGACCCAGTACTTC. Translated: CSVPWAEGTQYF.

On this clone: Other DNA sequences in the same sample also yield this CDR3. The genes are TRBV5-1 and TRBJ1-5; tentative D call: TRBD1 (5 bases). V lost 4 bases and J lost 7, with 12 bases in between. The germline gives CDR1 SGHRS, CDR2 YFSETQ. CDR3 length equals 13 residues. In DNA, the CDR3 is TGCGCCAGCAGCCTGGGGGGTGGACAGCCCCAGCATTTT. Translating gives CASSLGGGQPQHF. Supplemented by reference TRBV5-1 and TRBJ1-5, the full variable domain reads KAGVTQTPRYLIKTRGQQVTLSCSPISGHRSVSWYQQTPGQGLQFLFEYFSETQRNKGNFPGRFSGRQFSNSRSEMNVSTLELGDSALYLCASSLGGGQPQHFGDGTRLSIL.

This sequence joins TRBV5-1 and TRBJ2-5; D call uncertain. CDR3 length: 11 residues. From germline, CDR1 is SGHRS and CDR2 YFSETQ. Trimming shortened V by 5 bases and J by 3 bases, and 5 bases separated the two germline ends. The CDR3 loop reads CASRDKETQYF. The CDR3 DNA reads as TGCGCCAGCAGAGATAAAGAGACCCAGTACTTC. Full variable domain (remainder filled in from reference TRBV5-1 and TRBJ2-5): KAGVTQTPRYLIKTRGQQVTLSCSPISGHRSVSWYQQTPGQGLQFLFEYFSETQRNKGNFPGRFSGRQFSNSRSEMNVSTLELGDSALYLCASRDKETQYFGPGTRLLVL.

The chain recombines TRBV13 with TRBJ2-1, with D possibly being TRBD1 or TRBD2 (5 bases each). Germline V gene sequence: CDR1 PRHDT, CDR2 FYEKMQ (reference sequence). V lost 5 bases and J lost 9, with 11 bases in between. The CDR3 has 12 amino acids. The CDR3, as DNA: TGTGCCAGCAGCCCTGGGGGTTTTGAGCAGTTCTTC. This codes for CASSPGGFEQFF.

V and J are TRBV7-9 and TRBJ2-1; 7 nucleotides align to TRBD2. The CDR3 totals 16 residues. Germline values: CDR1 SEHNR, CDR2 FQNEAQ (reference sequence). The junction had 8 bases not matched to a gene; V was cut back by 5 bases and J by 1 base. The CDR3 sequence is CASSPRGGPSYNEQFF. The DNA of the CDR3 is TGTGCCAGCAGCCCTCGCGGGGGACCTTCCTACAATGAGCAGTTCTTC.

The chain is built from TRBV2 and TRBJ2-7; D ambiguous. V lost 6 bases, J lost 2 bases, and 5 bases lay in between. CDR1 is SNHLY and CDR2 is FYNNEI in the germline V gene. This CDR3 has 11 amino acids. The CDR3 nucleotides read TGTGCCAGCAGAGAGGCCTACGAGCAGTACTTC. As protein: CASREAYEQYF.

This clone was recorded once. The rearrangement uses TRBV28 and TRBJ2-5, with D uncertain. This CDR3 has 14 residues. From germline, CDR1 is MDHEN and CDR2 SYDVKM. V shed 3 bases and J shed 0 bases, with 8 bases lying between them. This CDR3 is CASSFRLYQETQYF. DNA of the CDR3: TGTGCCAGCAGTTTCCGACTCTACCAAGAGACCCAGTACTTC.

The chain employs TRBV7-6 and TRBJ2-1; D is unclear. Trimming took off 3 bases at V and 6 bases at J, with 6 bases between the two ends. The germline V gene encodes CDR1 SGHVS and CDR2 FNYEAQ. The CDR3 spans 12 residues. CDR3 DNA: TGTGCCAGCAGCTTGTTGGCCAATGAGCAGTTCTTC. Its protein product is CASSLLANEQFF.

This clone appeared once. The chain links TRBV6-5 to TRBJ1-1; D ambiguous. Germline V gene data show CDR1 as MNHEY and CDR2 as SVGAGI. V was shortened by 0 bases and J by 1 base, with 12 bases between the two germline ends. The CDR3 runs 16 residues. The CDR3 loop reads CASSYSSNSGNTEAFF. CDR3 coding DNA: TGTGCCAGCAGTTACTCGAGTAACAGCGGGAACACTGAAGCTTTCTTT.

This clone has a single count. The genes are TRBV27 and TRBJ1-3, with D possibly being TRBD1 (6 bases). This CDR3 is built from 15 residues. Germline V gives CDR1 MNHEY, CDR2 SMNVEV (reference sequence). The V end was cut by 0 bases, the J end by 2 bases, with 8 bases between. CDR3 sequence reads: CASSLSGGTGNTIYF. The CDR3 region has the DNA TGTGCCAGCAGTTTATCTGGGGGCACTGGAAACACCATATATTTT.

This rearrangement joins TRBV6-5 to TRBJ2-3, with a weak D call TRBD2 (5 bases). Trimming left V 5 bases short and J 2 bases short, with 11 bases between. Germline V gene sequence: CDR1 MNHEY, CDR2 SVGAGI. This CDR3 has 14 residues. CDR3 protein: CASSNVGVTDTQYF. The CDR3 DNA is TGTGCCAGCAGTAACGTCGGGGTCACAGATACGCAGTATTTT.

The rearrangement links TRBV28 to TRBJ2-7, with 8 nucleotides matching TRBD1. Germline CDR1 and CDR2: MDHEN and SYDVKM. The CDR3 has 14 residues. V trimming: 5 bases; J trimming: 2 bases; junction bases outside the gene matches: 5. CDR3 bases: TGTGCCAGCAGTGGTACAGGGGGTCCCTACGAGCAGTACTTC. It yields the protein CASSGTGGPYEQYF.

V gene TRBV11-2 combines with J gene TRBJ1-6; 7 nucleotides match TRBD1. CDR1 is SGHAT and CDR2 is FQNNGV in the germline V gene. The length of the CDR3 is 12 residues. With 8 bases clipped from V and 10 bases from J, the junction kept 5 bases outside the gene matches. The DNA of the CDR3 is TGTGCCAGCGGGACAGAATCCTCACCCCTCCACTTT. Translating it yields CASGTESSPLHF. Looking up the rest from reference TRBV11-2 and TRBJ1-6 gives the full variable domain: EAGVAQSPRYKIIEKRQSVAFWCNPISGHATLYWYQQILGQGPKLLIQFQNNGVVDDSQLPKDRFSAERLKGVDSTLKIQPAKLEDSAVYLCASGTESSPLHFGNGTRLTVT.

The chain has TRBV25-1 and TRBJ2-7, with D unclear. Germline-derived CDR1 and CDR2 are MGHDK and SYGVNS. The CDR3 extends over 13 amino acids. Trimming pared 3 bases from V and 7 bases from J, leaving 13 bases between. CDR3 bases: TGTGCCAGCAGTGATTTAATCTACGGAGAGCAGTACTTC. The encoded protein is CASSDLIYGEQYF.

V usage is TRBV7-2 and J usage is TRBJ2-3; TRBD2 aligns across 7 bases. The CDR3 contains 17 residues. Germline CDR1 reads SGHTA; CDR2 reads FQGNSA. Trimming removed 0 bases from V and 1 base from J; junction bases left unmatched: 7. Here the CDR3 reads CASSLALASGRTDTQYF. As DNA, the CDR3 is TGTGCCAGCAGCTTAGCGTTGGCTAGCGGACGCACAGATACGCAGTATTTT.

V is TRBV27 and J is TRBJ2-7, with D maybe TRBD1 (6 bases). The ends were cut back, 8 bases at V and 3 bases at J, with 23 bases in the middle. CDR1 is MNHEY and CDR2 is SMNVEV in the germline V gene (reference sequence). The CDR3 is made up of 16 amino acids. The CDR3 nucleotides read TGTGCCAGCCGGACACTCCACCGGGACAACTACTACGAGCAGTACTTC. As protein: CASRTLHRDNYYEQYF.

The chain joins TRBV5-6 to TRBJ1-5; D gene uncertain. Trimming pared 3 bases from V and 9 bases from J, leaving 13 bases between. Germline V gives CDR1 SGHDT, CDR2 YYEEEE. This CDR3 contains 13 residues. The CDR3 nucleotides are TGTGCCAGCAGCTCCGAGGGTCGACCGCCCCAGCATTTT. This sequence encodes CASSSEGRPPQHF. The full variable domain, rest sourced from reference TRBV5-6 and TRBJ1-5, is DAGVTQSPTHLIKTRGQQVTLRCSPKSGHDTVSWYQQALGQGPQFIFQYYEEEERQRGNFPDRFSGHQFPNYSSELNVNALLLGDSALYLCASSSEGRPPQHFGDGTRLSIL.

The rearrangement joins TRBV27 to TRBJ1-1; TRBD1 agrees at 7 bases. CDR3 length equals 14 residues. Germline V gene data show CDR1 as MNHEY and CDR2 as SMNVEV (reference sequence). The junction had 10 bases not matched to a gene; V was cut back by 6 bases and J by 6 bases. The CDR3 reads CASSPHRGLAEAFF. CDR3 coding DNA: TGTGCCAGCAGCCCACACAGGGGTCTGGCTGAAGCTTTCTTT.

This chain uses TRBV28 with TRBJ1-2, with unresolved D. Germline CDR1 is MDHEN and CDR2 is SYDVKM. The CDR3 is made up of 14 amino acids. Trimming took 1 base from V and 7 from J, leaving 13 bases between them. The CDR3 reads CASSLSAGIGGYTF. CDR3 in DNA: TGTGCCAGCAGTTTATCCGCAGGTATAGGTGGCTACACCTTC.

With regard to this clone: This sample includes further DNA sequences coding for the same CDR3. The chain combines TRBV29-1 with TRBJ2-7; D gene uncertain. Between the trimmed V and J ends, which lost 0 bases and 4 bases, there was a span of 7 bases. Germline V gene data show CDR1 as SQVTM and CDR2 as ANQGSEA. This CDR3 region has 12 residues. Here the CDR3 DNA reads TGCAGCGTTGAAGATAACAGTTACGAGCAGTACTTC. Translated, it gives CSVEDNSYEQYF.

V is TRBV2 and J is TRBJ2-7; TRBD2 matches at 10 bases. J gave up 10 bases and V 7 bases, and 10 bases lay outside the gene matches. This CDR3 region has 13 residues. Germline lookup yields CDR1 SNHLY and CDR2 FYNNEI. CDR3 region: CASNTGLALDQYF. DNA for the CDR3: TGTGCCAGCAACACGGGACTAGCGTTGGATCAGTACTTC. Variable domain in full (rest from reference TRBV2 and TRBJ2-7): EPEVTQTPSHQVTQMGQEVILRCVPISNHLYFYWYRQILGQKVEFLVSFYNNEISEKSEIFDDQFSVERPDGSNFTLKIRSTKLEDSAMYFCASNTGLALDQYFGPGTRLTVT.